This T cell receptor (beta chain) was documented in a study of identical twins. Whole-study findings and limits: It was possible that invariant MAIT and iNKT cells partly confounded the zero-insertion analyses. Beta clonotypes that were abundant in cord blood contained fewer insertions, a pattern absent from memory repertoires.

MiXCR, applied by TCRdb to the 5' RACE reads, yields one record per CDR3 protein. This sample has about 570,000 distinct CDR3 sequences, with more than 9% found just once. Germline CDR1 and CDR2: SGHTA and FQGNSA. The length of the CDR3 is 13 residues. V was shortened by 2 bases and J by 8 bases, with 10 bases between the two germline ends. Of note for this clonotype: Its cognate antigen is unknown.

The same data also contributed to another study, on yellow fever vaccine responses in identical twins.

This TCR was sampled from a young woman in good health. This sequence joins TRBV7-2 and TRBJ2-1; D perhaps matches TRBD2 (5 bases). Sequenced input: PBMCs. The CDR3 is CASSLRGTDEQFF. Written as DNA, the CDR3 is TGTGCCAGCAGCTTACGGGGAACCGATGAGCAGTTCTTC.